Listed here are 27 T cell receptor beta chains from one sample, sequenced in a study of blood T cell repertoires in COVID-19. The table came from immunoSEQ multiplex PCR; TCRdb's copy has only in-frame clones and leaves some out. Here the sample spans more than 250,000 clones, approximately 88% being singletons. Sequencing was done on a sample of PBMCs or T cells enriched from blood (not recorded which). The receptors stem from a woman in her forties with acute COVID-19.

The V call is TRBV30, the J call TRBJ1-2, with a tentative D call TRBD1 (5 bases). CDR3 length equals 11 residues. The V end lost 3 bases, the J end lost 4 bases, and 6 bases lay between the germline ends. Germline CDR1 and CDR2: GTSNPN and SVGIG (reference sequence). The CDR3 DNA sequence: TGTGCCTGGAGCAGGGCCTATGGCTACACCTTC. Protein product: CAWSRAYGYTF.

This chain uses TRBV7-9 with TRBJ1-6; D unclear. CDR3 length: 15 residues. The germline V gene has CDR1 SEHNR and CDR2 FQNEAQ (reference sequence). Trimming stripped 5 bases from V and 12 bases from J, with 20 bases between. The CDR3: CASSPNQGSLVPLHF. DNA of the CDR3: TGTGCCAGCAGCCCTAACCAAGGGAGTCTTGTACCCCTCCACTTT.

The chain links TRBV19 to TRBJ2-1, with 9 nucleotides matching TRBD2. The CDR3 contains 17 residues. Germline CDR1 and CDR2: LNHDA and SQIVND (reference sequence). J gave up 8 bases and V 6 bases, and 17 bases lay outside the gene matches. CDR3 amino acids: CASSSPRREGQRHEQFF. The CDR3 DNA reads as TGTGCCAGTAGCTCCCCTAGGCGGGAGGGGCAACGGCATGAGCAGTTCTTC.

This clone appeared a single time. This chain links TRBV3-1 (or the pseudogene TRBV3-2) with TRBJ1-1, with TRBD1 matching over 7 bases. The CDR3 contains 15 residues. Unmatched junction bases numbered 6, after V lost 3 bases and J lost 2 bases. The V gene's germline CDR1 is LGHDT and CDR2 YNNKEL (reference sequence). The CDR3 DNA reads as TGTGCCAGCAGCCAGCTGACAGGGTTTAACACTGAAGCTTTCTTT. Protein: CASSQLTGFNTEAFF.

This rearrangement joins TRBV28 to TRBJ2-1; 7 nucleotides line up with TRBD2. The CDR3 contains 20 residues. Germline values: CDR1 MDHEN, CDR2 SYDVKM. J was trimmed by 0 bases and V by 3 bases; bases with no gene match: 17. CDR3 amino acids: CASSFPRQGGGVSSYNEQFF. Written as DNA, the CDR3 is TGTGCCAGCAGTTTCCCCAGGCAGGGCGGGGGAGTAAGCTCCTACAATGAGCAGTTCTTC.

The chain recombines TRBV6-2 or TRBV6-3 with TRBJ1-5; 7 bases fit TRBD1. The CDR3 runs 14 residues. Trimming took 4 bases from V and 7 from J; bases not matched to a gene: 7. The germline V gene encodes CDR1 MNHEY and CDR2 SVGEGT. This CDR3 is CASSSDREDQPQHF. Written as DNA, the CDR3 is TGTGCCAGCAGTTCCGACAGGGAGGACCAGCCCCAGCATTTT.

This CDR3 is CASSVTGGGTEAFF. In DNA, the CDR3 is TGTGCCAGTAGTGTGACAGGGGGGGGCACTGAAGCTTTCTTT. The chain combines TRBV19 with TRBJ1-1; the match to TRBD1 covers 9 bases. From germline, CDR1 is LNHDA and CDR2 SQIVND (reference sequence). Trimming at V came to 5 bases and at J to 4 bases, leaving 5 bases not matched to a gene. The CDR3 covers 14 residues.

The V gene is TRBV5-1, the J gene TRBJ1-5, with 7 bases that match TRBD1. V was pared by 0 bases and J by 5 bases, with 5 bases of the junction left unmatched. CDR3 size: 15 residues. CDR1 and CDR2 from the germline V gene are SGHRS and YFSETQ. CDR3 amino acids: CASSLDDRAHQPQHF. The CDR3 DNA sequence: TGCGCCAGCAGCTTGGATGACAGGGCGCATCAGCCCCAGCATTTT.

The gene calls are TRBV11-3 and TRBJ2-7, with a possible D match to TRBD1 (7 bases). The CDR3 extends over 15 amino acids. CDR1 is SGHNT, CDR2 YENEEA, per germline. Trimming removed 5 bases from V and 3 bases from J, with 17 bases in between. The CDR3 nucleotides are TGTGCCAGCAGCCTCGCCGCGGGACAGTACTACGAGCAGTACGTC. It translates to CASSLAAGQYYEQYV.

This clone was counted a few times. The chain combines TRBV3-1 (or the pseudogene TRBV3-2) with TRBJ2-4; D remains unclear. This CDR3 is built from 12 residues. Germline V gene data show CDR1 as LGHDT and CDR2 as YNNKEL (reference sequence). Trimming pared 1 base from V and 6 bases from J, leaving 4 bases between. The DNA of the CDR3 is TGTGCCAGCAGCCAAGGGCTAAACATTCAGTACTTC. Protein product: CASSQGLNIQYF.

This clone was found a few times. DNA for the CDR3: TGCAGCGTATCGGGACTAGCGGAGGAGACCCAGTACTTC. Its translation is CSVSGLAEETQYF. This chain connects TRBV29-1 to TRBJ2-5; 11 nucleotides line up with TRBD2. The CDR3 has 13 amino acids. The junction had 5 bases not matched to a gene; V was cut back by 6 bases and J by 5 bases. Germline V gives CDR1 SQVTM, CDR2 ANQGSEA.

The DNA of the CDR3 is TGTGCCAGCAGAGGGACAGGGGTCTTCCAAGAGACCCAGTACTTC. Protein: CASRGTGVFQETQYF. V usage is TRBV7-9 and J usage is TRBJ2-5; 10 bases are a match to TRBD1. The CDR3 loop spans 15 amino acids. V shed 6 bases and J 1 base; nucleotides not matched to a gene: 5. Germline lookup yields CDR1 SEHNR and CDR2 FQNEAQ (reference sequence). The full variable domain, with the rest looked up from reference TRBV7-9 and TRBJ2-5, is DTGVSQNPRHKITKRGQNVTFRCDPISEHNRLYWYRQTLGQGPEFLTYFQNEAQLEKSRLLSDRFSAERPKGSFSTLEIQRTEQGDSAMYLCASRGTGVFQETQYFGPGTRLLVL.

The chain joins TRBV12-3 or TRBV12-4 to TRBJ1-5, with D unclear. The germline V and J ends were trimmed by 6 bases and 6 bases, with 9 bases remaining between them. CDR3 length: 12 residues. The CDR3 sequence: CASSITPQPQHF. CDR3 coding DNA: TGTGCCAGCAGCATCACACCTCAGCCCCAGCATTTT.

The chain employs TRBV9 and TRBJ2-3; 8 bases map to TRBD2. This CDR3 spans 18 amino acids. Germline V gene data show CDR1 as SGDLS and CDR2 as YYNGEE. V was clipped by 0 bases and J by 8 bases; unmatched bases: 17. The CDR3, as DNA: TGTGCCAGCAGCGTAGGCCCTTCTCCACTAGCGGAGTACAGTACGCAGTATTTT. This gives the protein CASSVGPSPLAEYSTQYF. The whole variable domain, remainder taken from reference TRBV9 and TRBJ2-3, is DSGVTQTPKHLITATGQRVTLRCSPRSGDLSVYWYQQSLDQGLQFLIQYYNGEERAKGNILERFSAQQFPDLHSELNLSSLELGDSALYFCASSVGPSPLAEYSTQYFGPGTRLTVL.

The rearrangement uses TRBV7-9 and TRBJ1-2, with TRBD1 matching over 7 bases. The CDR3 length is 14 residues. The V segment lost 1 base and the J segment 5 bases; nucleotides outside the gene matches: 4. CDR1 is SEHNR, CDR2 FQNEAQ, per germline (reference sequence). The CDR3 nucleotides are TGTGCCAGCAGCTTAGGCACAGGGGCGTATGGCTACACCTTC. As protein: CASSLGTGAYGYTF.

The gene calls are TRBV7-9 and TRBJ1-2; 10 bases align to TRBD1. In germline, CDR1 is SEHNR, CDR2 FQNEAQ (reference sequence). Trimming at V came to 3 bases and at J to 6 bases, leaving 4 bases not matched to a gene. This CDR3 region has 14 residues. CDR3 protein: CASSFQGTGDGYTF. The DNA for the CDR3 is TGTGCCAGCAGCTTTCAAGGGACAGGGGATGGCTACACCTTC. Based on the CDR3 plus reference TRBV7-9 and TRBJ1-2, the full variable domain is DTGVSQNPRHKITKRGQNVTFRCDPISEHNRLYWYRQTLGQGPEFLTYFQNEAQLEKSRLLSDRFSAERPKGSFSTLEIQRTEQGDSAMYLCASSFQGTGDGYTFGSGTRLTVV.

The gene calls are TRBV7-9 and TRBJ2-6; D is unresolved. The V gene's germline CDR1 is SEHNR and CDR2 FQNEAQ (reference sequence). The CDR3 runs to 17 residues. V was trimmed by 5 bases and J by 3 bases, leaving 17 bases between them. CDR3 region: CASSLPIVELGANVLTF. The CDR3 nucleotides read TGTGCCAGCAGCCTCCCCATCGTGGAGCTTGGGGCCAACGTCCTGACTTTC.

V usage is TRBV7-9 and J usage is TRBJ1-6; 7 nucleotides align to TRBD1. Germline V gene sequence: CDR1 SEHNR, CDR2 FQNEAQ (reference sequence). This CDR3 comprises 15 residues. The V segment lost 0 bases and the J segment 6 bases; nucleotides outside the gene matches: 2. The CDR3 bases are TGTGCCAGCAGCTTAGCTTGGGACAGTAATTCACCCCTCCACTTT. Protein product: CASSLAWDSNSPLHF.

V is TRBV11-2 and J is TRBJ1-2; TRBD1 agrees at 8 bases. The CDR3 runs to 15 residues. The germline V gene encodes CDR1 SGHAT and CDR2 FQNNGV. V shed 5 bases, J shed 0 bases, and the junction held 5 bases outside the gene matches. The CDR3 sequence is CASSQGQGTNYGYTF. Here the CDR3 DNA reads TGTGCCAGCAGCCAAGGACAGGGAACTAACTATGGCTACACCTTC.

This clone came up a few times. The rearrangement links TRBV29-1 to TRBJ2-1; D possibly corresponds to TRBD2 (5 bases). The CDR3 is 17 residues long. The ends were cut back, 1 base at V and 9 bases at J, with 25 bases in the middle. Per germline, CDR1 SQVTM and CDR2 ANQGSEA. The chain's CDR3 is CSVEASTTPLSFGEQFF. The CDR3 bases are TGCAGCGTTGAAGCATCGACTACCCCGTTGAGTTTTGGTGAGCAGTTCTTC.

This clone has just one count. V gene TRBV2 combines with J gene TRBJ1-5; unclear D gene. Trimming took off 1 base at V and 3 bases at J, with 7 bases between the two ends. CDR3 length equals 14 residues. The germline gives CDR1 SNHLY, CDR2 FYNNEI. The CDR3 spells CASSEVTHNQPQHF. The CDR3 DNA is TGTGCCAGCAGTGAAGTGACACACAATCAGCCCCAGCATTTT. Full variable domain (remainder filled in from reference TRBV2 and TRBJ1-5): EPEVTQTPSHQVTQMGQEVILRCVPISNHLYFYWYRQILGQKVEFLVSFYNNEISEKSEIFDDQFSVERPDGSNFTLKIRSTKLEDSAMYFCASSEVTHNQPQHFGDGTRLSIL.

This clone was seen once. This chain uses TRBV11-3 with TRBJ2-1; the D is unclear. CDR3 size: 14 residues. With 1 base removed from V and 0 bases from J, the gap between germline ends came to 4 bases. CDR1 is SGHNT and CDR2 is YENEEA in the germline V gene. The CDR3 region has the DNA TGTGCCAGCAGCTTAGGGAGCTCCTACAATGAGCAGTTCTTC. Its protein is CASSLGSSYNEQFF.

The chain uses TRBV6-4 and TRBJ1-4; 9 positions match TRBD1. The CDR3 sequence is 19 residues long. V shed 3 bases and J 8 bases; nucleotides not matched to a gene: 19. Germline values: CDR1 MRHNA, CDR2 SNTAGT. This CDR3 is CASSDRTGTGLSFFEKLFF. CDR3 coding DNA: TGTGCCAGCAGTGATAGAACCGGGACAGGGTTGTCTTTTTTCGAAAAACTGTTTTTT.

The count of this clone is one. V and J are TRBV6-5 and TRBJ1-2, with TRBD1 identical over 7 bases. The V and J ends lost 2 bases and 3 bases, in that order; junction bases with no gene match: 3. Per germline, CDR1 MNHEY and CDR2 SVGAGI. The CDR3 extends over 14 amino acids. CDR3 sequence reads: CASSYTGTDYGYTF. The CDR3 coding sequence is TGTGCCAGCAGTTACACCGGGACAGACTATGGCTACACCTTC.

The gene calls are TRBV10-1 and TRBJ1-6; D ambiguous. Germline V gene data show CDR1 as WNHNN and CDR2 as SYGVQD (reference sequence). The germline V and J ends were trimmed by 8 bases and 10 bases, with 12 bases remaining between them. The CDR3 runs 12 residues. CDR3 sequence: CASLQRESPLHF. CDR3 in DNA: TGCGCCAGCCTCCAGAGGGAGTCACCCCTCCACTTT.

The chain is built from TRBV4-1 and TRBJ2-7, with TRBD2 matching over 15 bases. From germline, CDR1 is MGHRA and CDR2 YSYEKL. The CDR3 runs 15 residues. The V segment lost 4 bases and the J segment 2 bases; nucleotides outside the gene matches: 0. For the CDR3, the DNA is TGCGCCAGCAGCCGGACTAGCGGGAGGGCCTACGAGCAGTACTTC. It is translated as CASSRTSGRAYEQYF.

This chain links TRBV5-5 with TRBJ2-7; 9 bases agree with TRBD1. The CDR3 loop spans 15 amino acids. Germline CDR1 reads SGHKS; CDR2 reads YYEKEE (reference sequence). The trim removed 3 bases at V and 6 bases at J, leaving 10 bases unmatched. This chain's CDR3 is CASSSSGTGWVEQYV. Here the CDR3 DNA reads TGTGCCAGCAGCTCGTCCGGGACAGGGTGGGTCGAGCAGTACGTC.